This TCR beta chain was sequenced during a study of blood T cell repertoires in COVID-19. About the study: PBMCs, B-cell-depleted T cells, or T cells were the source of the cDNA or gDNA that made up the material.

Some clones are missing from TCRdb's copy, which holds only in-frame ones; the method was immunoSEQ multiplex PCR. In the table there are 300,000 to 400,000 clones, approximately 86% of which are singletons. The V end lost 4 bases, the J end lost 1 base, and 11 bases lay between the germline ends. This CDR3 region has 14 residues. CDR1 is SGHRS, CDR2 YFSETQ, per germline. This sequence originates from a human donor in a cohort sampled during active COVID-19. Sequences were obtained from peripheral blood. The chain combines TRBV5-1 with TRBJ2-5; D gene unclear. The CDR3: CASSPLFGQETQYF. The CDR3 nucleotides are TGCGCCAGCAGCCCACTTTTCGGCCAAGAGACCCAGTACTTC.